The entry below describes one T cell receptor beta chain. The record originates from a study of blood T cell repertoires in COVID-19. Clones were sequenced by immunoSEQ multiplex PCR, and TCRdb holds only the in-frame ones, with some missing. This table has more than 95,000 clones, roughly 74% appearing once. Unmatched junction bases numbered 5, after V lost 4 bases and J lost 5 bases. The CDR3 contains 14 residues. Looked up from germline, CDR1 is SGHRS and CDR2 is YFSETQ. Input material: peripheral blood. This TCR was sampled from a man older than 75 with COVID-19, enrolled during active disease. This chain links TRBV5-1 with TRBJ1-5; 8 positions agree with TRBD1. CDR3 in amino acids: CASSPGQADQPQHF. The CDR3, as DNA: TGCGCCAGCAGCCCGGGACAGGCAGATCAGCCCCAGCATTTT.